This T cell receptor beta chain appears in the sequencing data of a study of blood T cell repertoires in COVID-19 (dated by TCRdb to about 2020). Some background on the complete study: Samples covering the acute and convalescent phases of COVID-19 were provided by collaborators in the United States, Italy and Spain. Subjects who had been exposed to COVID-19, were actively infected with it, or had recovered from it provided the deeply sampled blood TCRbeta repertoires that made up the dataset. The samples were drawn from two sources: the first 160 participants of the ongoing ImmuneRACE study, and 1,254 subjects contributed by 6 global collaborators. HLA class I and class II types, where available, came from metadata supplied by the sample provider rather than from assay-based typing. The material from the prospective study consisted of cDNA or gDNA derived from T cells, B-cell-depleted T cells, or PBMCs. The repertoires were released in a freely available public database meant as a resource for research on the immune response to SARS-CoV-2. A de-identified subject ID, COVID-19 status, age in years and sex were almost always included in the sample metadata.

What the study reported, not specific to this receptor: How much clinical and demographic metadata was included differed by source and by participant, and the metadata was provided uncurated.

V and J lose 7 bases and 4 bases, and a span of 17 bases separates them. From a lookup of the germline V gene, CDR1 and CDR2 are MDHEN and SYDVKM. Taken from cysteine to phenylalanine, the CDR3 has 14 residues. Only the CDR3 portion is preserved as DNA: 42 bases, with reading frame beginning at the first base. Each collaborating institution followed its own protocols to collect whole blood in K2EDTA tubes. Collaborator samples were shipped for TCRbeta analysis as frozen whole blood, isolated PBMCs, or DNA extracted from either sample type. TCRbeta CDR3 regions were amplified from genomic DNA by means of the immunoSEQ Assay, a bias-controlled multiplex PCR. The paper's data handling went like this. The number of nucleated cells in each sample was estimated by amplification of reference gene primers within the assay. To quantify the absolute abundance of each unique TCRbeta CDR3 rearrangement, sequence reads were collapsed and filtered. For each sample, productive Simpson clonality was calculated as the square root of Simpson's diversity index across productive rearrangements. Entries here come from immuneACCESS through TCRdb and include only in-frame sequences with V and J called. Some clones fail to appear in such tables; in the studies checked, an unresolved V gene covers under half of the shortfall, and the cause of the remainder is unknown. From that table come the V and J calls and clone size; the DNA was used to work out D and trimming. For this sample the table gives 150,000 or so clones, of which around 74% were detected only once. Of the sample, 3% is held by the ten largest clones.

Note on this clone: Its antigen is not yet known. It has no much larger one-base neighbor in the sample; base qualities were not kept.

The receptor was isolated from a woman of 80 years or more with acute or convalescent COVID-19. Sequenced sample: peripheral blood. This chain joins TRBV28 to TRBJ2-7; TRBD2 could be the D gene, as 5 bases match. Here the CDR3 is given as CASTPGSRPYEQYF. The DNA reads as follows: TGTGCCAGCACCCCGGGGAGCAGACCATACGAGCAGTACTTC.